Following are 28 T cell receptor beta chains from one sample sequenced in a study of blood T cell repertoires in COVID-19. Produced via immunoSEQ multiplex PCR; TCRdb's table is partial and in-frame only. This sample has roughly 370,000 clones; roughly 89% occur once, and the top ten carry roughly 9.4%. Sequenced input: PBMCs or T cells enriched from blood (not recorded which). These receptors all stem from a woman aged 50 to 65 who had recovered from COVID-19.

The genes are TRBV5-3 and TRBJ2-3; 11 bases agree with TRBD2. TRBV5-3 is placed among ORFs of uncertain function. The CDR3 is made up of 21 amino acids. The V gene end was trimmed by 3 bases and the J gene end by 1 base; junction bases not matched to a gene: 19. Written as DNA, the CDR3 is TGTGCCAGAAGCTGCGCCGTGGACGTCGGGACTAGCGGACGTTGCACAGATACGCAGTATTTT. Protein sequence: CARSCAVDVGTSGRCTDTQYF.

This chain links TRBV28 with TRBJ1-5; 9 nucleotides line up with TRBD1. CDR3 length: 15 amino acids. Germline CDR1 and CDR2: MDHEN and SYDVKM. The junction had 7 bases not matched to a gene; V was cut back by 6 bases and J by 4 bases. CDR3 in amino acids: CASSRPGQGNQPQHF. CDR3 nucleotides: TGTGCCAGCAGCCGTCCGGGACAGGGAAATCAGCCCCAGCATTTT. Based on the CDR3 plus reference TRBV28 and TRBJ1-5, the full variable domain is DVKVTQSSRYLVKRTGEKVFLECVQDMDHENMFWYRQDPGLGLRLIYFSYDVKMKEKGDIPEGYSVSREKKERFSLILESASTNQTSMYLCASSRPGQGNQPQHFGDGTRLSIL.

This chain uses TRBV2 with TRBJ1-4; TRBD1 matches 7 bases. The germline V gene has CDR1 SNHLY and CDR2 FYNNEI. The CDR3 covers 16 residues. V lost 7 bases and J lost 7; bases outside the gene matches: 15. The CDR3 here is CASMSPKTGYGEKLFF. CDR3 bases: TGTGCCAGCATGAGCCCTAAGACAGGGTACGGTGAAAAACTGTTTTTT.

The gene calls are TRBV13 and TRBJ2-1, with D possibly matching TRBD1 (6 bases). CDR3 length equals 17 residues. V was clipped by 4 bases and J by 4 bases, with 20 bases between them. Germline CDR1 PRHDT, CDR2 FYEKMQ (reference sequence). The CDR3 is CASSSQGGDNPYNEQFF. The DNA for the CDR3 is TGTGCCAGCAGCTCCCAGGGTGGGGACAATCCTTACAATGAGCAGTTCTTC.

The chain joins TRBV7-2 to TRBJ1-1; D not certain. Between the trimmed V and J ends, which lost 3 bases and 4 bases, there was a span of 12 bases. Per the germline V gene, CDR1 is SGHTA and CDR2 is FQGNSA. The CDR3 spans 14 residues. The DNA of the CDR3 is TGTGCCAGCAGCTTCGGGGAGGGTATCACTGAAGCTTTCTTT. As protein: CASSFGEGITEAFF. The variable domain in full, with the rest retrieved from reference TRBV7-2 and TRBJ1-1, is GAGVSQSPSNKVTEKGKDVELRCDPISGHTALYWYRQSLGQGLEFLIYFQGNSAPDKSGLPSDRFSAERTGGSVSTLTIQRTQQEDSAVYLCASSFGEGITEAFFGQGTRLTVV.

In its sample, this clone was seen once. V usage is TRBV29-1 and J usage is TRBJ1-6; maybe TRBD1 (6 bases). V gave up 7 bases and J gave up 7 bases, with 17 bases separating them. CDR1 and CDR2 (germline): SQVTM, ANQGSEA. CDR3 length equals 14 residues. CDR3 DNA sequence: TGCAGCGCTGATAACGGGACAACCAATTCACCCCTCCACTTT. Its protein is CSADNGTTNSPLHF.

The chain links TRBV18 to TRBJ2-7; no clear D gene. V was cut by 6 bases and J by 0 bases, with 15 bases left in between. Looked up from germline, CDR1 is KGHSH and CDR2 is LQKENI. The CDR3 extends over 15 amino acids. CDR3 loop: CASSPDFSSSYEQYF. Written as DNA, the CDR3 is TGTGCCAGCTCCCCCGACTTCTCAAGCTCCTACGAGCAGTACTTC.

The chain links TRBV2 to TRBJ2-1; D may be TRBD1 (5 bases). There are 15 residues in the CDR3. V lost 3 bases to trimming and J lost 9 bases, with 18 bases between them. Germline V CDR1 and CDR2: SNHLY, FYNNEI. The CDR3 here is CASSEGDPGYSEQFF. CDR3 DNA: TGTGCCAGCAGTGAGGGTGACCCAGGGTACTCTGAGCAGTTCTTC.

The V gene is TRBV5-4, the J gene TRBJ2-1; 8 bases match TRBD2. Germline CDR1 and CDR2: SGHNT and YYREEE (reference sequence). This CDR3 contains 15 residues. The V segment lost 1 base and the J segment 4 bases; nucleotides outside the gene matches: 4. CDR3: CASSLFSGVYNEQFF. CDR3 nucleotides: TGTGCCAGCAGCTTGTTTAGCGGGGTATACAATGAGCAGTTCTTC.

With regard to this clone: Within the sample, other DNA sequences also encode this same CDR3. The CDR3 region is CASSDQGTGELFF. CDR3 bases: TGTGCCAGCAGTGATCAGGGCACCGGGGAGCTGTTTTTT. The chain couples TRBV2 to TRBJ2-2, with D possibly matching TRBD1 (5 bases). Trimming cost V 3 bases and J 4 bases, with 6 bases left between them. Germline loops: CDR1 SNHLY, CDR2 FYNNEI. The CDR3 is made up of 13 amino acids.

V gene TRBV28 combines with J gene TRBJ2-5, with D possibly TRBD2 on 5 matching bases. The CDR3 has 15 residues. V gave up 4 bases and J gave up 3 bases, with 15 bases separating them. CDR1 and CDR2 from the germline V gene are MDHEN and SYDVKM. The CDR3 DNA reads TGTGCCAGCAGTTACTCGACTCTGAGGGAAGAGACCCAGTACTTC. It specifies CASSYSTLREETQYF.

The V call is TRBV7-6, the J call TRBJ2-4; tentative D call: TRBD2 (5 bases). V was trimmed by 1 base and J by 9 bases, leaving 16 bases between them. The CDR3 contains 15 residues. Germline V CDR1 and CDR2: SGHVS, FNYEAQ. DNA of the CDR3: TGTGCCAGCAGCTTAGGAGGGAAAGGGATGGGCATTCAGTACTTC. Its protein product is CASSLGGKGMGIQYF.

This chain joins TRBV5-1 and TRBJ1-6; 10 bases agree with TRBD1. CDR1 is SGHRS and CDR2 is YFSETQ in the germline V gene. The CDR3 contains 15 residues. Trimming at V came to 1 base and at J to 9 bases, leaving 4 bases not matched to a gene. The CDR3 nucleotides are TGCGCCAGCAGCTTGTCCGGGGACAGGGGTTCACCCCTCCACTTT. This encodes CASSLSGDRGSPLHF.

The gene calls are TRBV11-3 and TRBJ2-1; 8 bases agree with TRBD2. The CDR3 covers 19 residues. The junction had 21 bases not matched to a gene; V was cut back by 4 bases and J by 7 bases. Looked up from germline, CDR1 is SGHNT and CDR2 is YENEEA. CDR3 sequence (DNA): TGTGCCAGCAGCTCGCCTTCTACTAATAGCGGGGTCATTTGTAATGAGCAGTTCTTC. This gives the protein CASSSPSTNSGVICNEQFF.

The V and J genes are TRBV6-1 and TRBJ2-3; D is unresolved. The ends were cut back, 3 bases at V and 2 bases at J, with 9 bases in the middle. The CDR3 runs to 14 residues. Germline values: CDR1 MNHNS, CDR2 SASEGT. For the CDR3, the DNA is TGTGCCAGCAGTGAGGAGCCACACACAGATACGCAGTATTTT. Translating gives CASSEEPHTDTQYF.

CDR3 DNA: TGCGCCAGCAGGGCGGGGACGTCGTATAATTCACCCCTCCACTTT. Protein sequence: CASRAGTSYNSPLHF. The V gene is TRBV5-1, the J gene TRBJ1-6, with D possibly TRBD1 on 5 matching bases. Germline CDR1 is SGHRS and CDR2 is YFSETQ. The CDR3 extends over 15 amino acids. V was clipped by 5 bases and J by 4 bases, with 13 bases between them.

The CDR3 nucleotides are TGTGCCAGCAGTGTAGGGGCCGGAGAAAAACTGTTTTTT. Protein sequence: CASSVGAGEKLFF. This rearrangement joins TRBV4-2 to TRBJ1-4, with TRBD1 as a possible D gene (5 bases). Trimming cost V 6 bases and J 8 bases, with 13 bases left between them. The length of the CDR3 is 13 residues. Germline assignment: CDR1 LGHNA and CDR2 YNFKEQ.

This chain links TRBV21-1 with TRBJ1-4; TRBD1, the table's D call, lacks a check against the DNA. TRBV21-1 is listed as a pseudogene. The CDR3 has 12 amino acids. The CDR3 DNA is TGTGCCAGCGGGCACAGGGTTCGAAAACTGTTTTTT. Translated, it gives CASGHRVRKLFF.

The J gene is TRBJ1-2, the V gene TRBV3-1 (or the pseudogene TRBV3-2); D call uncertain. This CDR3 has 14 residues. Germline assignment: CDR1 LGHDT and CDR2 YNNKEL (reference sequence). Trimming pared 1 base from V and 4 bases from J, leaving 10 bases between. CDR3 region: CASSQGVGSYGYTF. The CDR3 bases are TGTGCCAGCAGCCAAGGGGTGGGGAGCTATGGCTACACCTTC.

This clone has at least ten counts. Other DNA sequences in this specimen translate into the identical CDR3. This rearrangement joins TRBV7-6 to TRBJ1-1, with D possibly matching TRBD1 (5 bases). The CDR3 is 13 amino acids. Trimming left V 5 bases short and J 5 bases short, with 12 bases between. Germline V gives CDR1 SGHVS, CDR2 FNYEAQ. CDR3 region: CASSPPGWTEAFF. In nucleotides, the CDR3 is TGTGCCAGCAGCCCCCCAGGGTGGACTGAAGCTTTCTTT.

The chain employs TRBV3-1 (or the pseudogene TRBV3-2) and TRBJ1-2, with 8 bases fitting TRBD1. Germline-derived CDR1 and CDR2 are LGHDT and YNNKEL (reference sequence). Trimming at V came to 1 base and at J to 3 bases, leaving 10 bases not matched to a gene. This CDR3 spans 17 amino acids. CDR3 in DNA: TGTGCCAGCAGCCAAGTTAGAACCCAGGGGGCTTACTATGGCTACACCTTC. Protein sequence: CASSQVRTQGAYYGYTF.

V usage is TRBV4-3 and J usage is TRBJ2-7; D remains ambiguous. CDR3 length: 15 amino acids. Looked up from germline, CDR1 is LGHNA and CDR2 is YSLEER. V gave up 0 bases and J gave up 7 bases, with 16 bases separating them. The CDR3 protein is CASSQDPTTLQEQYF. In DNA, the CDR3 is TGCGCCAGCAGCCAAGACCCGACCACTCTACAGGAGCAGTACTTC.

The table lists this clone with a count of one. The V and J genes are TRBV24-1 and TRBJ2-3, with D maybe TRBD1 (6 bases). Per the germline V gene, CDR1 is KGHDR and CDR2 is SFDVKD. The CDR3 length is 15 residues. V lost 0 bases to trimming and J lost 6 bases, with 12 bases between them. The CDR3 DNA is TGTGCCACCAGTGATTTGACCAGGGGTACTGATACGCAGTATTTT. Protein product: CATSDLTRGTDTQYF.

The rearrangement uses TRBV19 and TRBJ1-1; D might be TRBD1 (5 bases). CDR3 length equals 17 residues. V was cut by 1 base and J by 0 bases, with 15 bases left in between. Germline lookup yields CDR1 LNHDA and CDR2 SQIVND (reference sequence). The CDR3 DNA sequence: TGTGCCAGTAGTATAGGTCGTAATTGGGGCGTGAACACTGAAGCTTTCTTT. Translation gives CASSIGRNWGVNTEAFF.

The J gene is TRBJ2-7, the V gene TRBV2; possible D gene TRBD1, 5 bases. Deletions cut 3 bases from V and 5 bases from J, with 8 bases between. Germline V gene sequence: CDR1 SNHLY, CDR2 FYNNEI. The CDR3 runs to 12 residues. CDR3 sequence (DNA): TGTGCCAGCAGTGAGGTAGGGGACGAGCAGTACTTC. This gives the protein CASSEVGDEQYF.

The chain combines TRBV6-5 with TRBJ2-1; TRBD1 matches 7 bases. The ends lost 6 bases at V and 5 bases at J; junction bases unmatched: 10. Germline values: CDR1 MNHEY, CDR2 SVGAGI. CDR3 length: 15 residues. The CDR3 coding sequence is TGTGCCAGCAGAAGACAGGGCGGTGTTAACAATGAGCAGTTCTTC. Encoded protein: CASRRQGGVNNEQFF.

This clone was detected only once. CDR3 protein: CASSSLTGLFTGTDTQYF. The CDR3, as DNA: TGTGCCAGCAGCTCGCTGACAGGGCTCTTTACGGGCACAGATACGCAGTATTTT. V gene TRBV7-9 combines with J gene TRBJ2-3; 7 nucleotides match TRBD1. J gave up 1 base and V 4 bases, and 14 bases lay outside the gene matches. Germline CDR1 reads SEHNR; CDR2 reads FQNEAQ (reference sequence). The CDR3 sequence is 18 residues long.

The rearrangement joins TRBV24-1 to TRBJ2-3, with 12 bases matching TRBD2. The CDR3 runs 17 residues. The germline V gene encodes CDR1 KGHDR and CDR2 SFDVKD. Unmatched junction bases numbered 5, after V lost 3 bases and J lost 2 bases. CDR3 sequence (DNA): TGTGCCACCAGTGATCCATGGACTAGCGGGGACACAGATACGCAGTATTTT. It encodes CATSDPWTSGDTDTQYF.